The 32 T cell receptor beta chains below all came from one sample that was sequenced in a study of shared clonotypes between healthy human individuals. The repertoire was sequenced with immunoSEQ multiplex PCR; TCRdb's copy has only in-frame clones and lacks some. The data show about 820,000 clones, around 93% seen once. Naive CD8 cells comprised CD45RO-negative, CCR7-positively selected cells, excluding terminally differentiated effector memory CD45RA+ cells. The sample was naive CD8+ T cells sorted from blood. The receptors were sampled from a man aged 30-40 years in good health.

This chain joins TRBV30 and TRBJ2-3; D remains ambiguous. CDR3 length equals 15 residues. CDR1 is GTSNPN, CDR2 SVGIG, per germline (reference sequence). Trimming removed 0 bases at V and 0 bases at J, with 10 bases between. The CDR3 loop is CAWSVGDSSTDTQYF. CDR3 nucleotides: TGTGCCTGGAGTGTAGGTGATTCTAGCACAGATACGCAGTATTTT.

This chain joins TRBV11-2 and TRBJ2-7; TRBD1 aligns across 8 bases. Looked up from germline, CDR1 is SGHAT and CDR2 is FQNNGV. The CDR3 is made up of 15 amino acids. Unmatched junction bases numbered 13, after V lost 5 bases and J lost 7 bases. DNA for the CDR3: TGTGCCAGCAGCGCCCAAGGCAGGGGGCTTGTGGAGCAGTACTTC. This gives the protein CASSAQGRGLVEQYF.

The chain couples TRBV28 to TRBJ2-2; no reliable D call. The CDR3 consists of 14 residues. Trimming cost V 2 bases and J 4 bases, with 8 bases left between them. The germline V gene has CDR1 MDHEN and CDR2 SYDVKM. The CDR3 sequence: CASSLVSSTGELFF. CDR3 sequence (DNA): TGTGCCAGCAGTTTAGTAAGCAGCACCGGGGAGCTGTTTTTT.

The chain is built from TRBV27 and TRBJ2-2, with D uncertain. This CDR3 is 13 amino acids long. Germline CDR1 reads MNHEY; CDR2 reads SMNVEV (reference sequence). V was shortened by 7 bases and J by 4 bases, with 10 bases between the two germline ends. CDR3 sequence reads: CASTPMGTGELFF. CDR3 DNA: TGTGCCAGCACCCCAATGGGCACCGGGGAGCTGTTTTTT.

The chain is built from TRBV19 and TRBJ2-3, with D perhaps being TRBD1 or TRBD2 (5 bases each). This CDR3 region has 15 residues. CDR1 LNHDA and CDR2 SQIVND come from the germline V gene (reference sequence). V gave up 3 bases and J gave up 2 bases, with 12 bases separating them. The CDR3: CASSISGAFTDTQYF. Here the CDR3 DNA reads TGTGCCAGTAGTATCTCCGGGGCTTTCACAGATACGCAGTATTTT.

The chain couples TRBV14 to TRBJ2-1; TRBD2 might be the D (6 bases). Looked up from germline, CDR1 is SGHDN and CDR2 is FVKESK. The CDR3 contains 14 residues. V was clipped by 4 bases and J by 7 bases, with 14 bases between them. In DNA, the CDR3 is TGTGCCAGCAGCCTAAGGAGGGACTCAAATGAGCAGTTCTTC. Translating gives CASSLRRDSNEQFF.

CDR3: CASSLVKTGSSYEQYF. CDR3 bases: TGCGCCAGCAGCTTGGTGAAGACAGGCAGCTCCTACGAGCAGTACTTC. The chain joins TRBV5-1 to TRBJ2-7; D might be TRBD1 (6 bases). This CDR3 contains 16 residues. Trimming shortened V by 0 bases and J by 0 bases, and 13 bases separated the two germline ends. Per the germline V gene, CDR1 is SGHRS and CDR2 is YFSETQ.

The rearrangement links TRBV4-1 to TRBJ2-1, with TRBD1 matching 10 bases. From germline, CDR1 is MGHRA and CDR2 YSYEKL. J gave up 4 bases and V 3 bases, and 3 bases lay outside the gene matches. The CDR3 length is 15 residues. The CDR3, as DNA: TGCGCCAGCAGCCAGGAGGGACAGGGGTACAATGAGCAGTTCTTC. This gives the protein CASSQEGQGYNEQFF.

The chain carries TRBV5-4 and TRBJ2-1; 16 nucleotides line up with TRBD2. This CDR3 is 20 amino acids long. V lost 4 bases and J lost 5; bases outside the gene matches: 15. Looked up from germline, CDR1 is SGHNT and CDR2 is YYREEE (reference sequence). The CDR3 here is CASSIIPGTSGRAGHNEQFF. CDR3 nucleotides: TGTGCCAGCAGCATTATACCCGGGACTAGCGGGAGGGCCGGCCACAATGAGCAGTTCTTC.

In DNA, the CDR3 is TGTGCCAGCAGCTTAAGGCTTGGCCTTCAGGGCGGAGAGACCCAGTACTTC. Its translation: CASSLRLGLQGGETQYF. The gene calls are TRBV11-2 and TRBJ2-5, with a tentative D call TRBD1 (5 bases). V was trimmed by 2 bases and J by 4 bases, leaving 20 bases between them. The CDR3 totals 17 residues. CDR1 and CDR2 (germline): SGHAT, FQNNGV.

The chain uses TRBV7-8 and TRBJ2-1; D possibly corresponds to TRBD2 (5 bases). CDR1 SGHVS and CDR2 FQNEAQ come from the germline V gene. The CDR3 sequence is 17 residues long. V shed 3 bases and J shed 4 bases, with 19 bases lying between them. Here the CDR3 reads CASSLRLRGPGYNEQFF. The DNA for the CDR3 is TGTGCCAGCAGCTTGAGGCTAAGAGGACCGGGATACAATGAGCAGTTCTTC.

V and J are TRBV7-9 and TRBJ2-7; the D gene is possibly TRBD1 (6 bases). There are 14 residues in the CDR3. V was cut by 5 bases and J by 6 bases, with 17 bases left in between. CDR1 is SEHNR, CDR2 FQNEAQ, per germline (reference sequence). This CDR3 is CASSQLRQVGEQYF. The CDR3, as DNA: TGTGCCAGCAGCCAGCTTAGACAGGTCGGCGAGCAGTACTTC. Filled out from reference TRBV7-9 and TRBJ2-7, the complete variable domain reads DTGVSQNPRHKITKRGQNVTFRCDPISEHNRLYWYRQTLGQGPEFLTYFQNEAQLEKSRLLSDRFSAERPKGSFSTLEIQRTEQGDSAMYLCASSQLRQVGEQYFGPGTRLTVT.

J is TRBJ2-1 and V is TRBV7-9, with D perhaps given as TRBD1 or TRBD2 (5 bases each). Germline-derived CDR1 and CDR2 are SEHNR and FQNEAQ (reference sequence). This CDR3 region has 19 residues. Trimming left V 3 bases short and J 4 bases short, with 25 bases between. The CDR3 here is CASSFWTQHGKRLYNEQFF. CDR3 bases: TGTGCCAGCAGCTTCTGGACACAACATGGGAAGCGGCTTTACAATGAGCAGTTCTTC.

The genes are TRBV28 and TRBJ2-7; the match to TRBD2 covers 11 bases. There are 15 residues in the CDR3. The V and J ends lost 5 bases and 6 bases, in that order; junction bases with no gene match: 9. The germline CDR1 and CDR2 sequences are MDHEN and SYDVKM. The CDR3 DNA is TGTGCCAGCAGTGTAACTAGCGGGAGTCTTTCCGAGCAGTACTTC. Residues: CASSVTSGSLSEQYF.

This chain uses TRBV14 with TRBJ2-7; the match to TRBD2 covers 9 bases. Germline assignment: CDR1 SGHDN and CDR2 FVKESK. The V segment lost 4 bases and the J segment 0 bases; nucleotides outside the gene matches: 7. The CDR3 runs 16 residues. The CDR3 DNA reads TGTGCCAGCAGCCCGATCGCGACTAGCGGCTCCTACGAGCAGTACTTC. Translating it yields CASSPIATSGSYEQYF.

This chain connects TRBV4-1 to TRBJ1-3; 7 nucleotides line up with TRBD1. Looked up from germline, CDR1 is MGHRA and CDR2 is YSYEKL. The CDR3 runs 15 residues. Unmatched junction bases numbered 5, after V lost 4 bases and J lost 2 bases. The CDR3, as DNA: TGCGCCAGCAGCCGAACAGGGGCAGCTGGAAACACCATATATTTT. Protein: CASSRTGAAGNTIYF.

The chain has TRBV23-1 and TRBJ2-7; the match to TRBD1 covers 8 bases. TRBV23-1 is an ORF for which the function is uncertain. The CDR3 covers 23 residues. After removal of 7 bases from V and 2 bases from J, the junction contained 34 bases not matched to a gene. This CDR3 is CASTSADREDGTSPRVPPYEQYF. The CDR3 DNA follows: TGCGCCAGCACCTCGGCGGACAGGGAAGACGGGACGAGCCCCCGAGTCCCTCCCTACGAGCAGTACTTC.

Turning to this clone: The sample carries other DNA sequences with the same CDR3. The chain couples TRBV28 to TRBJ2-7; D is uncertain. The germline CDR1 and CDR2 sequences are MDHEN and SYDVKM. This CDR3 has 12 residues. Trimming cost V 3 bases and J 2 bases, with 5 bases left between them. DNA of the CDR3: TGTGCCAGCAGTTTGGGTGCCTACGAGCAGTACTTC. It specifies CASSLGAYEQYF.

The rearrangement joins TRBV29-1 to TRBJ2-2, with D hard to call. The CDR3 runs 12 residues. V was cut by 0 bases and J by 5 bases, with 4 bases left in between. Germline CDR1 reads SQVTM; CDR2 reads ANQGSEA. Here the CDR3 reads CSVEDRTGELFF. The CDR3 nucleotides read TGCAGCGTTGAAGATCGAACCGGGGAGCTGTTTTTT.

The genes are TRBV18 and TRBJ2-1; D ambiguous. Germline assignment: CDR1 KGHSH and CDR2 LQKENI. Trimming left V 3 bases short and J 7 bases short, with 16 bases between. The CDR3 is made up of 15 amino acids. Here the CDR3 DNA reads TGTGCCAGCTCACCGGTCGTTGCGTTTGCAAATGAGCAGTTCTTC. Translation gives CASSPVVAFANEQFF.

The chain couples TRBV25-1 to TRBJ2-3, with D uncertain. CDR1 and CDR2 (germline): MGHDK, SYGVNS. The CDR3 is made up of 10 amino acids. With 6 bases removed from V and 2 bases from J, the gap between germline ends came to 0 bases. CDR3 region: CASSTDTQYF. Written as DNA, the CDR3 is TGTGCCAGCAGCACAGATACGCAGTATTTT. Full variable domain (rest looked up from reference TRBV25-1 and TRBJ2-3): EADIYQTPRYLVIGTGKKITLECSQTMGHDKMYWYQQDPGMELHLIHYSYGVNSTEKGDLSSESTVSRIRTEHFPLTLESARPSHTSQYLCASSTDTQYFGPGTRLTVL.

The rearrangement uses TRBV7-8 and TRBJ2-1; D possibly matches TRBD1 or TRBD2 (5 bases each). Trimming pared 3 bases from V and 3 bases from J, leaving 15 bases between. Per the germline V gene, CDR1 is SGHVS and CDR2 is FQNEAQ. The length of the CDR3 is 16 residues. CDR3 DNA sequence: TGTGCCAGCAGCTTTACGCTCGGGACGCACTACAATGAGCAGTTCTTC. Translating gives CASSFTLGTHYNEQFF.

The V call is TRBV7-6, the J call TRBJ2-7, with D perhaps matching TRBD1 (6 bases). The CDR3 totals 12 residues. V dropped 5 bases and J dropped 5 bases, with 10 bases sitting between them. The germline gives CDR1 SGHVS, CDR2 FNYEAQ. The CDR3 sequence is CASSPQGNEQYF. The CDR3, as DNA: TGTGCCAGCAGCCCCCAGGGGAACGAGCAGTACTTC.

The chain's CDR3 is CASSITSGRGSNQPQHF. The CDR3 bases are TGTGCCAGTAGTATTACCTCGGGCAGGGGGAGCAATCAGCCCCAGCATTTT. The chain joins TRBV19 to TRBJ1-5, with 7 bases aligning to TRBD1. V trimming: 3 bases; J trimming: 1 base; junction bases outside the gene matches: 9. CDR3 size: 17 residues. Looked up from germline, CDR1 is LNHDA and CDR2 is SQIVND (reference sequence).

The CDR3 here is CASSLVGAEQYF. The DNA of the CDR3 is TGTGCCAGCAGCTTAGTAGGAGCCGAGCAGTACTTC. V is TRBV7-6 and J is TRBJ2-7; D gene unclear. The CDR3 loop spans 12 amino acids. Per the germline V gene, CDR1 is SGHVS and CDR2 is FNYEAQ. Trimming took 1 base from V and 6 from J, leaving 7 bases between them.

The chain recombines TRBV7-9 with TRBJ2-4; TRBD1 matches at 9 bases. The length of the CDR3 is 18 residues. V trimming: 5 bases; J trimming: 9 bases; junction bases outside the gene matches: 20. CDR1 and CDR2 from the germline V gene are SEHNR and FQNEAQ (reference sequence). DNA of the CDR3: TGTGCCAGCAGCGCCCCCGGGACAGGGCTTTTTCAAAAGTGCATTCAGTACTTC. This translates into CASSAPGTGLFQKCIQYF.

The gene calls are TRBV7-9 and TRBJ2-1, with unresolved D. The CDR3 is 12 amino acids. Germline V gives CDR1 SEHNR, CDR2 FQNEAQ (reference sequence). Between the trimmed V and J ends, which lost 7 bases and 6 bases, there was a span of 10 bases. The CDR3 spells CASNSHGNEQFF. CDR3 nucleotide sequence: TGTGCCAGCAACTCGCACGGCAATGAGCAGTTCTTC.

The CDR3 coding sequence is TGCAGCACCTGGGCCCACAACGTCCTGACTTTC. Protein: CSTWAHNVLTF. V and J are TRBV29-1 and TRBJ2-6, with D uncertain. V was shortened by 8 bases and J by 9 bases, with 11 bases between the two germline ends. CDR3 length equals 11 residues. Germline CDR1 SQVTM, CDR2 ANQGSEA.

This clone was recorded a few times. CDR3 sequence (DNA): TGTGCCAGCAGCGTAGGGGACAGGGTTCCTACCTATGGCTACACCTTC. It specifies CASSVGDRVPTYGYTF. The rearrangement links TRBV9 to TRBJ1-2; 9 bases agree with TRBD1. This CDR3 has 16 amino acids. Germline CDR1 is SGDLS and CDR2 is YYNGEE. V dropped 0 bases and J dropped 4; count of bases not matched to a gene: 7. Full variable domain (remainder filled in from reference TRBV9 and TRBJ1-2): DSGVTQTPKHLITATGQRVTLRCSPRSGDLSVYWYQQSLDQGLQFLIQYYNGEERAKGNILERFSAQQFPDLHSELNLSSLELGDSALYFCASSVGDRVPTYGYTFGSGTRLTVV.

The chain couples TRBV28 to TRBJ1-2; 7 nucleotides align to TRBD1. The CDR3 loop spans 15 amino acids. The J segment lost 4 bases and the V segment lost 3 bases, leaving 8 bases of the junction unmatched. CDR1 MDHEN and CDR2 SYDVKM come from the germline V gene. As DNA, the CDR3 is TGTGCCAGCAGTTTGTCGACAGGGAGGCCCTATGGCTACACCTTC. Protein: CASSLSTGRPYGYTF.

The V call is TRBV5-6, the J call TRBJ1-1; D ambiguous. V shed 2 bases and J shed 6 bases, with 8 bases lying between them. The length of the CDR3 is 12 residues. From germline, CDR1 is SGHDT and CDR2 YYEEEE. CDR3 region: CASSFTDAEAFF. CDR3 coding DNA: TGTGCCAGCAGCTTTACAGATGCTGAAGCTTTCTTT. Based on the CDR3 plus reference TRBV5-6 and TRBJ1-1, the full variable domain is DAGVTQSPTHLIKTRGQQVTLRCSPKSGHDTVSWYQQALGQGPQFIFQYYEEEERQRGNFPDRFSGHQFPNYSSELNVNALLLGDSALYLCASSFTDAEAFFGQGTRLTVV.

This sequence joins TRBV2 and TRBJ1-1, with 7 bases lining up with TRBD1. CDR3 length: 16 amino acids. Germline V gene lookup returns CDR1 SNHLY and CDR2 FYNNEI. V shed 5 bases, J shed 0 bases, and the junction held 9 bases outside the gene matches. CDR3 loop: CASSPDRLFMNTEAFF. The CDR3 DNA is TGTGCCAGCAGTCCGGACAGGCTTTTCATGAACACTGAAGCTTTCTTT.